This TCR beta chain was found in a study of tumor and adjacent non-tumor tissue in lung cancer. RNA was extracted from bulk tissue without any cell sorting. More than 3 cm separated this lung sample from the edge of the tumor. In this sample, this clonotype turned up a few times. Since the CDR3 does not end with the conserved phenylalanine or tryptophan, this likely comes from a read error. TCRbeta libraries were built with three rounds of nested PCR, modified from ARM-PCR. TCRdb independently ran MiXCR on the multiplex PCR reads; one entry per CDR3 protein. The sample carries 75,000 to 95,000 distinct CDR3 sequences, more than 75% recorded once. CDR3 length: 17 amino acids. CDR1 SQVTM and CDR2 ANQGSEA come from the germline V gene.

The chain is built from TRBV29-1 and TRBJ2-1; TRBD2 aligns across 8 bases. This receptor was obtained from a woman in her 50s with non-small cell lung cancer. The specimen sequenced was distant non-tumor lung tissue. CDR3 in DNA: TGCAGCGTTAGAGAGCAGGGAGGCGGGAGGTCTTACAATGACCAGTTCTCC. This gives the protein CSVREQGGGRSYNDQFS.